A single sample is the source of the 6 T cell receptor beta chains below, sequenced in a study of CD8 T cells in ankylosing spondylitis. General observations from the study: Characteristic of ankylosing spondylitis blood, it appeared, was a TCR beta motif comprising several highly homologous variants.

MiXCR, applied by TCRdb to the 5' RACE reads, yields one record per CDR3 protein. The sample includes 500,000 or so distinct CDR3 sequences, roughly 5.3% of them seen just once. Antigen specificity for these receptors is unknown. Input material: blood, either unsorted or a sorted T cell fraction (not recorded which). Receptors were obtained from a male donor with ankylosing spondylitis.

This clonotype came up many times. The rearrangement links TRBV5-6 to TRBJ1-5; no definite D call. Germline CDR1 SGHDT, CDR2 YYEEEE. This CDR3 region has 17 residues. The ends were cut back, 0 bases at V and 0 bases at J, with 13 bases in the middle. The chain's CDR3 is CASSLERWTDSNQPQHF. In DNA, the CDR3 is TGTGCCAGCAGCTTGGAACGCTGGACGGATAGCAATCAGCCCCAGCATTTT. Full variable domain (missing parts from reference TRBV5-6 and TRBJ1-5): DAGVTQSPTHLIKTRGQQVTLRCSPKSGHDTVSWYQQALGQGPQFIFQYYEEEERQRGNFPDRFSGHQFPNYSSELNVNALLLGDSALYLCASSLERWTDSNQPQHFGDGTRLSIL.

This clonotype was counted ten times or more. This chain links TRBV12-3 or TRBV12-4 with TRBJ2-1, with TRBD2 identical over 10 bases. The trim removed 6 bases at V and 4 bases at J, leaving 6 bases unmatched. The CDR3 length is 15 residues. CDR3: CASRGAGGRYNEQFF. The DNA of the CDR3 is TGTGCCAGCAGGGGAGCGGGAGGGCGTTACAATGAGCAGTTCTTC.

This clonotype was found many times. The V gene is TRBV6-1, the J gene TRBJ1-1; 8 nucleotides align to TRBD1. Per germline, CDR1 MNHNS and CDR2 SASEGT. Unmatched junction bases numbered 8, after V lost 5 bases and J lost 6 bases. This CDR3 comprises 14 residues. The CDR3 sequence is CASSPGGGLSEAFF. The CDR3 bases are TGTGCCAGCAGTCCAGGGGGCGGATTGTCTGAAGCTTTCTTT.

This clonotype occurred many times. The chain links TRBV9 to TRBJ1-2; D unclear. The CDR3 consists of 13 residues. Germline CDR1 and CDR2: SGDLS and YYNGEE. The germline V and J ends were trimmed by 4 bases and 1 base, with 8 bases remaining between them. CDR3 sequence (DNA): TGTGCCAGCAGCAAGGACCTTAACTATGGCTACACCTTC. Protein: CASSKDLNYGYTF. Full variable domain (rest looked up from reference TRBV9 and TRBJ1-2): DSGVTQTPKHLITATGQRVTLRCSPRSGDLSVYWYQQSLDQGLQFLIQYYNGEERAKGNILERFSAQQFPDLHSELNLSSLELGDSALYFCASSKDLNYGYTFGSGTRLTVV.

In DNA form, the CDR3 reads TGTGCCAGCAGCTTGGATTTCTCCTACAATGAGCAGTTCTTC. Translating gives CASSLDFSYNEQFF. The gene calls are TRBV7-3 and TRBJ2-1, with D uncertain. Looked up from germline, CDR1 is SGHTA and CDR2 is FQGTGA. There are 14 residues in the CDR3. The V and J ends lost 3 bases and 0 bases respectively, with 6 bases between them.

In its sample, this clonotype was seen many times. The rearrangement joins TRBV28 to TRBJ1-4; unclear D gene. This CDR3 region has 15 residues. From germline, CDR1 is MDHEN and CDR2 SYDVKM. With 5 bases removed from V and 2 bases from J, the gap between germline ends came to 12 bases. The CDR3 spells CASSPPGRTNEKLFF. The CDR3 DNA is TGTGCCAGCAGTCCCCCGGGTAGGACTAATGAAAAACTGTTTTTT.